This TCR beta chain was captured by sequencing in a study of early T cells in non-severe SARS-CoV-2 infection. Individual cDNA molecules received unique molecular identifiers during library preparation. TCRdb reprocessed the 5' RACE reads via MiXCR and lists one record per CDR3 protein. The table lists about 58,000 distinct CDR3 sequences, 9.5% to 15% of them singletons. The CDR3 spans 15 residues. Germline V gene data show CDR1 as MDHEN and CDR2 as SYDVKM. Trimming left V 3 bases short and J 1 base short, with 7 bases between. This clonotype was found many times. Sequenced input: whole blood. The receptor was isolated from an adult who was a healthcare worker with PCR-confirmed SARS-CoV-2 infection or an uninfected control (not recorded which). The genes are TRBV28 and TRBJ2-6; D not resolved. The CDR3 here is CASSFLGSGANVLTF. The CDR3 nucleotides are TGTGCCAGCAGTTTTCTGGGGTCTGGGGCCAACGTCCTGACTTTC.